The subject of this entry is one TCR beta chain. The table came from immunoSEQ multiplex PCR; TCRdb's copy has only in-frame clones and leaves some out. Seen here are approximately 190,000 clones, about 88% observed once, and the top ten hold around 14%. This sample was taken from a study of blood T cell repertoires in COVID-19. V was shortened by 3 bases and J by 5 bases, with 19 bases between the two germline ends. The germline V gene encodes CDR1 KGHSH and CDR2 LQKENI. The CDR3 has 16 amino acids. The TCR originated in a man under 40 with active or convalescent COVID-19. The sequenced sample consisted of peripheral blood. The chain joins TRBV18 to TRBJ1-1; the D gene is possibly TRBD1 (6 bases). Written as DNA, the CDR3 is TGTGCCAGCTCACCGCTTATGCGGGGGGCCGAGACTGAAGCTTTCTTT. Its protein product is CASSPLMRGAETEAFF. The whole variable domain, remainder taken from reference TRBV18 and TRBJ1-1, is NAGVMQNPRHLVRRRGQEARLRCSPMKGHSHVYWYRQLPEEGLKFMVYLQKENIIDESGMPKERFSAEFPKEGPSILRIQQVVRGDSAAYFCASSPLMRGAETEAFFGQGTRLTVV.